This T cell receptor beta chain was sequenced for a study of blood T cells in healthy people across ages. Study-wide results and limits: Researchers deemed the diversity estimates from one million T cells underestimates.

Combining a sample-barcoded 5' primer with a J-beta primer mix, a second PCR ran for roughly 7 to 12 cycles. TCRdb re-called the 5' RACE reads with MiXCR, one entry per CDR3 protein. Among roughly 1.7 million distinct CDR3 sequences, roughly 30% were seen once, and the ten largest hold 11%. Details on this clonotype: The antigen is unknown.

Germline V gene data show CDR1 as SGHRS and CDR2 as YFSETQ. Trimming took 2 bases from V and 6 from J, leaving 14 bases between them. CDR3 size: 14 residues. The material sequenced was blood. The TCR sequence derives from a woman aged 25 to 39 in good health. The V gene is TRBV5-1, the J gene TRBJ1-2; D is ambiguous. CDR3: CASSFPSGSDGYTF. DNA for the CDR3: TGCGCCAGCAGCTTCCCGTCTGGGAGCGATGGCTACACCTTC.